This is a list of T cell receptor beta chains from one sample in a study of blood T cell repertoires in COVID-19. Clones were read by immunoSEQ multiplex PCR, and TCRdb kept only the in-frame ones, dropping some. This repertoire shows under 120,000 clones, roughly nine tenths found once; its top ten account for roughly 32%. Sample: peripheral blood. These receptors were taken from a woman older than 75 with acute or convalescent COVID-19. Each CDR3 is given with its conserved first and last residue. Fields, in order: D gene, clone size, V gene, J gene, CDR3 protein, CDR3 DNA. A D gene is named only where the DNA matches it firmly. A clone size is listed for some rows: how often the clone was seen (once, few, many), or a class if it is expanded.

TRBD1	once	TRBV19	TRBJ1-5	CASRSGPSGGSNQPQHF	TGTGCCAGTAGATCGGGTCCCTCAGGGGGAAGCAATCAGCCCCAGCATTTT
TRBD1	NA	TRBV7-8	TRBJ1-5	CASSLLITGGYLVQPQHF	TGTGCCAGCAGCTTATTGATTACAGGGGGTTATCTCGTACAGCCCCAGCATTTT
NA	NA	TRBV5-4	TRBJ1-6	CASSAFSSYNSPLHF	TGTGCCAGCAGCGCATTTAGCTCCTATAATTCACCCCTCCACTTT
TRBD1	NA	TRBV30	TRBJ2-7	CACSWRTGGEEQYF	TGTGCCTGCAGTTGGAGGACAGGGGGTGAGGAGCAGTACTTC
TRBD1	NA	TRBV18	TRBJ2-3	CASSPQGAFTDTQYF	TGTGCCAGCTCACCTCAGGGGGCATTCACAGATACGCAGTATTTT
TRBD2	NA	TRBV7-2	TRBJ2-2	CASSPGGANTGELFF	TGTGCCAGCAGCCCGGGGGGGGCGAACACCGGGGAGCTGTTTTTT
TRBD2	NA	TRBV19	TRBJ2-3	CASSRALAGGGTDTQYF	TGTGCCAGTAGTCGGGCGTTAGCGGGGGGTGGCACAGATACGCAGTATTTT
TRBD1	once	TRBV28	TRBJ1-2	CASSPDRGGYTF	TGTGCCAGCAGTCCGGACAGGGGTGGCTACACCTTC
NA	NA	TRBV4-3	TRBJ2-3	CASSQDAAPRTDTQYF	TGCGCCAGCAGCCAAGACGCGGCGCCGAGGACAGATACGCAGTATTTT
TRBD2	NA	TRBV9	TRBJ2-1	CASRDAPTSVLRSYNEQFF	TGTGCCAGCAGAGACGCCCCGACTAGCGTATTAAGGTCCTACAATGAGCAGTTCTTC
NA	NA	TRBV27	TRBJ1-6	CASRSGSSPLHF	TGTGCCAGCAGGTCCGGGTCTTCGCCCCTCCACTTT
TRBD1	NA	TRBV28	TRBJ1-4	CASRALGTGGYIANEKLFF	TGTGCCAGCAGGGCCCTGGGGACAGGGGGCTATATTGCTAATGAAAAACTGTTTTTT
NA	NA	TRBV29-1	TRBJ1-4	CSVGGGGEKLFF	TGCAGCGTTGGGGGGGGCGGTGAAAAACTGTTTTTT
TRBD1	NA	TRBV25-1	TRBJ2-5	CASSEEALSTGGRETQYF	TGTGCCAGCAGTGAAGAGGCTCTAAGCACAGGGGGTCGGGAGACCCAGTACTTC
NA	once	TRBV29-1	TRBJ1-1	CSGGTMNTEAFF	TGCAGCGGTGGGACAATGAACACTGAAGCTTTCTTT